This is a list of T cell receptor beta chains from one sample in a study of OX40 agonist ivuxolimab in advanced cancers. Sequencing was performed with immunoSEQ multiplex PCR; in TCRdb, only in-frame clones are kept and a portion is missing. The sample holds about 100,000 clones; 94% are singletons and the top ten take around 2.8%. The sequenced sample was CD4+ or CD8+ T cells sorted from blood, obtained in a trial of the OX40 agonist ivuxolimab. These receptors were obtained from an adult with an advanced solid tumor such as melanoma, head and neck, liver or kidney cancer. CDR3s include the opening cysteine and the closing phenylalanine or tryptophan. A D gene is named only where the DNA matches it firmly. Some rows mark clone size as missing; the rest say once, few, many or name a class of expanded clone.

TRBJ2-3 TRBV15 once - CATSRDGQVGVDTQYF TGTGCCACCAGCAGAGATGGTCAGGTCGGGGTCGATACGCAGTATTTT
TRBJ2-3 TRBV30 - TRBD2 CAWSPLHTGGRTDTQYF TGTGCCTGGAGCCCCCTCCACACGGGGGGACGGACAGATACGCAGTATTTT
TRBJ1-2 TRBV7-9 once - CASSPWDIANYGYTF TGTGCCAGCAGCCCATGGGACATCGCTAACTATGGCTACACCTTC
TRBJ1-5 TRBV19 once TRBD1 CATGTGDSNQPQHF TGTGCCACCGGGACAGGAGATAGCAATCAGCCCCAGCATTTT
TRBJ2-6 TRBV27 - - CASSPLQTSGANVLTF TGTGCCAGCAGCCCCCTACAGACCTCTGGGGCCAACGTCCTGACTTTC
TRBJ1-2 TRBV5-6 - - CASSLEEGVLYGYTF TGTGCCAGCAGCTTGGAAGAGGGTGTTCTGTATGGCTACACCTTC
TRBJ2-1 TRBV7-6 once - CASSLEVGDEQFF TGTGCCAGCAGCTTAGAGGTTGGAGATGAGCAGTTCTTC
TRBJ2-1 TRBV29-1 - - CSVGGPGNNEQFF TGCAGCGTTGGCGGGCCGGGTAACAATGAGCAGTTCTTC
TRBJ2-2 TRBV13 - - CASSPASIRANTGELFF TGTGCCAGCAGCCCCGCGTCCATCAGGGCGAACACCGGGGAGCTGTTTTTT
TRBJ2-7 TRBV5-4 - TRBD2 CASSSKNGRAWDEQYF TGTGCCAGCAGCTCTAAAAACGGGAGGGCCTGGGACGAGCAGTACTTC
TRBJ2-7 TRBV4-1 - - CASSQDQTGLYEQYF TGCGCCAGCAGCCAAGATCAGACAGGCCTCTACGAGCAGTACTTC
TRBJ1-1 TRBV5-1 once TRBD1 CASSAGQEIPNTEAFF TGCGCCAGCAGCGCCGGACAGGAGATACCGAACACTGAAGCTTTCTTT
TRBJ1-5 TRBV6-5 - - CASRNRSNQPQHF TGTGCCAGCAGGAACCGTAGCAATCAGCCCCAGCATTTT
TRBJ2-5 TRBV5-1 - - CASSPRAAQETQYF TGCGCCAGCAGCCCCCGGGCAGCCCAAGAGACCCAGTACTTC
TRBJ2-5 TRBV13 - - CASSSEETQYF TGTGCCAGCAGCTCTGAAGAGACCCAGTACTTC
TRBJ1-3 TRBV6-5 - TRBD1 CASSYSQGSGNTIYF TGTGCCAGCAGTTACTCACAGGGGTCTGGAAACACCATATATTTT
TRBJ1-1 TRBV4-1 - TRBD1 CASSQADRGSAEAFF TGCGCCAGCAGCCAAGCGGACAGGGGAAGCGCTGAAGCTTTCTTT
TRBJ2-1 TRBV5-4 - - CASSSGFYNEQFF TGTGCCAGCAGCTCAGGGTTCTACAATGAGCAGTTCTTC
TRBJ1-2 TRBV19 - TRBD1 CASGDRGLPYGYTF TGTGCCAGTGGGGACAGGGGGCTCCCCTATGGCTACACCTTC
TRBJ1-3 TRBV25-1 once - CASSERQLSGNTIYF TGTGCCAGCAGTGAGCGACAGCTCTCTGGAAACACCATATATTTT
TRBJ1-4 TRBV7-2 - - CASSFLGSEKLFF TGTGCCAGCAGCTTCTTGGGCAGTGAAAAACTGTTTTTT
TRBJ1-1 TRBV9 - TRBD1 CASSARQGRNTEAFF TGTGCCAGCAGCGCCCGACAGGGGAGGAACACTGAAGCTTTCTTT
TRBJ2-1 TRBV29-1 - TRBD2 CRGGGGAPLAGGRTFGYNEQFF TGCCGCGGGGGGGGCGGGGCTCCACTAGCGGGGGGACGAACGTTCGGATACAATGAGCAGTTCTTC
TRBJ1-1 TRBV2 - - CASSAGGRTEAFF TGTGCCAGCAGTGCGGGGGGCAGGACTGAAGCTTTCTTT
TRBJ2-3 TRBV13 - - CASSEGRRAQYF TGTGCCAGCAGCGAGGGCCGTCGGGCGCAGTATTTT
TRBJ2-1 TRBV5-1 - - CASSRGGYNEQFF TGCGCCAGCAGCCGGGGAGGATACAATGAGCAGTTCTTC
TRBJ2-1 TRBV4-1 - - CASSQDSGVAEEQFF TGCGCCAGCAGCCAAGATTCGGGGGTGGCTGAAGAGCAGTTCTTC
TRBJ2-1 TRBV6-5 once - CASSYTPLVSNEQFF TGTGCCAGCAGTTACACCCCTTTAGTATCCAATGAGCAGTTCTTC
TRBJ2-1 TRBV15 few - CATSHGRDQYNEQFF TGTGCCACCAGCCACGGCCGGGACCAATACAATGAGCAGTTCTTC
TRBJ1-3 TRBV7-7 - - CASSSDRSPGNTIYF TGTGCTAGCAGCTCCGACAGAAGTCCTGGAAACACCATATATTTT
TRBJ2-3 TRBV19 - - CASSPAAISTDTQYF TGTGCCAGTAGCCCGGCGGCGATTAGCACAGATACGCAGTATTTT
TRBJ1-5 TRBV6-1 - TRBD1 CASSEVGQGYMPQHF TGTGCCAGCAGTGAAGTGGGACAGGGTTACATGCCCCAGCATTTT
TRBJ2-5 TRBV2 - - CASSGDRETQYF TGTGCCAGCAGTGGGGACCGAGAGACCCAGTACTTC
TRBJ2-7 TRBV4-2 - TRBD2 CASSPAGTSLSYEQYF TGTGCCAGCAGCCCCGCGGGGACTAGCCTTTCCTACGAGCAGTACTTC
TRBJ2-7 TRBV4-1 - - CASSQGGQGGSYEQYF TGCGCCAGCAGCCAAGGGGGGCAGGGAGGCTCCTACGAGCAGTACTTC
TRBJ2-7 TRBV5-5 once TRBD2 CASSFLAGEQYF TGTGCCAGCAGCTTCTTAGCGGGAGAGCAGTACTTC
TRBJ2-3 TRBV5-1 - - CASSFTDSPTDTQYF TGCGCCAGCAGCTTTACGGACAGTCCCACAGATACGCAGTATTTT
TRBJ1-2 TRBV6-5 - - CASSYSWGNYGYTF TGTGCCAGCAGTTACTCCTGGGGGAACTATGGCTACACCTTC
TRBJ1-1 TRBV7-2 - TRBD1 CASSLRGGTGTEAFF TGTGCCAGCAGCTTAAGGGGAGGGACAGGCACTGAAGCTTTCTTT
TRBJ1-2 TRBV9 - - CASSVWTETNYGYTF TGTGCCAGCAGCGTGTGGACAGAAACTAACTATGGCTACACCTTC